A single sample gave rise to the 8 T cell receptor beta chains below, sequenced in a study of response to subunit inactivated influenza vaccine. A single record per CDR3 protein comes from TCRdb applying MiXCR to the RT-PCR reads. The data contain about 700,000 distinct CDR3 sequences, around 13% of them seen just once; the ten biggest clones take up approximately 7.6%. This material consisted of PBMCs from blood, taken around two weeks before vaccination. All receptors come from a middle-aged man who received an inactivated influenza vaccine.

J is TRBJ2-7 and V is TRBV7-2; D not certain. Trimming removed 0 bases from V and 4 bases from J, with 7 bases in between. CDR3 length: 13 amino acids. Germline assignment: CDR1 SGHTA and CDR2 FQGNSA. CDR3 DNA: TGTGCCAGCAGCTTAGCGGCAAGGTACGAGCAGTACTTC. Encoded protein: CASSLAARYEQYF.

This clonotype was detected only a few times. The V gene is TRBV15, the J gene TRBJ2-7; D might be TRBD2 (6 bases). CDR3 length: 18 residues. The V end was cut by 0 bases, the J end by 2 bases, with 20 bases between. Germline-derived CDR1 and CDR2 are LNHNV and YYDKDF (reference sequence). DNA for the CDR3: TGTGCCACCAGCAGAGAAAGGGCGCGGGATCCTTTGGCCTACGAGCAGTACTTC. Translated, it gives CATSRERARDPLAYEQYF. The variable domain in full, with the rest retrieved from reference TRBV15 and TRBJ2-7, is DAMVIQNPRYQVTQFGKPVTLSCSQTLNHNVMYWYQQKSSQAPKLLFHYYDKDFNNEADTPDNFQSRRPNTSFCFLDIRSPGLGDTAMYLCATSRERARDPLAYEQYFGPGTRLTVT.

This sequence joins TRBV28 and TRBJ1-1, with 7 bases lining up with TRBD1. V shed 3 bases and J 7 bases; nucleotides not matched to a gene: 2. CDR1 is MDHEN, CDR2 SYDVKM, per germline. The CDR3 extends over 12 amino acids. The CDR3 bases are TGTGCCAGCAGTTTGACAGGGAATGAAGCTTTCTTT. This codes for CASSLTGNEAFF. Supplemented by reference TRBV28 and TRBJ1-1, the full variable domain reads DVKVTQSSRYLVKRTGEKVFLECVQDMDHENMFWYRQDPGLGLRLIYFSYDVKMKEKGDIPEGYSVSREKKERFSLILESASTNQTSMYLCASSLTGNEAFFGQGTRLTVV.

V gene TRBV20-1 combines with J gene TRBJ2-7; TRBD2 agrees at 12 bases. V shed 6 bases, J shed 5 bases, and the junction held 5 bases outside the gene matches. This CDR3 is built from 13 residues. Germline CDR1 is DFQATT and CDR2 is SNEGSKA (reference sequence). This CDR3 is CSARLAGADEQYF. CDR3 nucleotides: TGCAGTGCCAGACTAGCGGGGGCCGACGAGCAGTACTTC.

This clonotype appeared a few times. The CDR3 bases are TGTGCCAGCAGCTTAGGCCAGGGCTATAGCACCGGGGAGCTGTTTTTT. The encoded protein is CASSLGQGYSTGELFF. The chain recombines TRBV7-3 with TRBJ2-2; D might be TRBD1 (5 bases). CDR3 length equals 16 residues. In germline, CDR1 is SGHTA, CDR2 FQGTGA. The V gene lost 2 bases and the J gene lost 4 bases, with 14 bases spanning the gap.

In its sample, this clonotype was seen a few times. The chain carries TRBV2 and TRBJ2-6, with 7 nucleotides matching TRBD1. V lost 5 bases to trimming and J lost 0 bases; unmatched junction nucleotides: 16. Germline CDR1 reads SNHLY; CDR2 reads FYNNEI. The CDR3 length is 20 residues. CDR3: CASSHQGTVDRTSGANVLTF. As DNA, the CDR3 is TGTGCCAGCAGTCACCAAGGGACAGTTGATCGAACCTCTGGGGCCAACGTCCTGACTTTC.

Ten or more counts support this clonotype. Here the CDR3 reads CSARISGNTGELFF. CDR3 in DNA: TGCAGTGCTAGAATCTCGGGCAACACCGGGGAGCTGTTTTTT. This chain uses TRBV20-1 with TRBJ2-2, with D uncertain. The CDR3 has 14 amino acids. V was clipped by 2 bases and J by 2 bases, with 9 bases between them. CDR1 DFQATT and CDR2 SNEGSKA come from the germline V gene (reference sequence).

The chain combines TRBV12-3 or TRBV12-4 with TRBJ2-2, with a tentative D call TRBD1 (5 bases). V gave up 4 bases and J gave up 0 bases, with 9 bases separating them. The CDR3 has 15 residues. The CDR3 loop is CASSSPDTNTGELFF. As DNA, the CDR3 is TGTGCCAGCAGTTCCCCGGACACGAACACCGGGGAGCTGTTTTTT.